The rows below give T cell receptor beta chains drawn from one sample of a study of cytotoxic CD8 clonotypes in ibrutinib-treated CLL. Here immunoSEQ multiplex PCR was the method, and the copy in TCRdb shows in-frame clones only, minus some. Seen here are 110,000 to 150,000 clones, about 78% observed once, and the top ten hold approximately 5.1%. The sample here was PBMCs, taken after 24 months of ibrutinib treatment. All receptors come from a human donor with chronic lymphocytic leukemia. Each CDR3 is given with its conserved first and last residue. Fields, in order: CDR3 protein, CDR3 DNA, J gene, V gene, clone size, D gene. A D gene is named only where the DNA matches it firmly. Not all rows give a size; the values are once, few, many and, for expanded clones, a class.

CASAGAGGYTF TGTGCCAGCGCTGGGGCTGGCGGCTACACCTTC TRBJ1-2 TRBV28 - -
CASMVPRPHYGYTF TGTGCCAGCATGGTCCCAAGGCCCCACTATGGCTACACCTTC TRBJ1-2 TRBV28 - -
CAISESTLTGDETQYF TGTGCCATCAGTGAGTCGACCCTGACAGGGGATGAGACCCAGTACTTC TRBJ2-5 TRBV10-3 few TRBD1
CSARGVTEAFF TGCAGTGCTAGGGGGGTCACTGAAGCTTTCTTT TRBJ1-1 TRBV20-1 - -
CASSPTPHLSGANVLTF TGCGCCAGCAGCCCAACCCCACATCTCTCTGGGGCCAACGTCCTGACTTTC TRBJ2-6 TRBV4-3 - -
CASSGGTGFGPQYF TGTGCCAGCAGCGGGGGGACAGGGTTTGGTCCCCAGTACTTC TRBJ2-5 TRBV5-6 - TRBD1
CASSRRRGETQYF TGCGCCAGCAGCCGACGCAGGGGAGAGACCCAGTACTTC TRBJ2-5 TRBV4-3 - -
CASSRTVLSYEQYF TGTGCCAGCAGCCGGACAGTCCTCTCCTACGAGCAGTACTTC TRBJ2-7 TRBV7-2 - -
CASSPLGDSGNTIYF TGTGCCAGCAGCCCTCTGGGGGACTCTGGAAACACCATATATTTT TRBJ1-3 TRBV27 - -
CASSLALTGNTEAFF TGTGCCAGCAGCTTAGCGTTAACGGGGAACACTGAAGCTTTCTTT TRBJ1-1 TRBV7-6 few -
CASSPDRARGSRGANVLTF TGTGCCAGCAGCCCGGACCGGGCCCGGGGGTCAAGGGGGGCCAACGTCCTGACTTTC TRBJ2-6 TRBV7-8 - -
CASSPTQGADGYTF TGTGCCAGCTCACCCACACAGGGGGCGGACGGCTACACCTTC TRBJ1-2 TRBV18 - TRBD1
CASSPLADTQYF TGTGCCAGCAGCCCCCTCGCAGATACGCAGTATTTT TRBJ2-3 TRBV7-2 - -
CASSFRRNNYGYTF TGTGCCAGCAGTTTCAGACGGAACAACTATGGCTACACCTTC TRBJ1-2 TRBV27 - -
CASSRTPWGEQETQYF TGTGCCAGTAGTAGGACCCCGTGGGGTGAGCAAGAGACCCAGTACTTC TRBJ2-5 TRBV19 - -
CASSEETSGANVLTF TGTGCCAGCAGTGAAGAGACGTCCGGGGCCAACGTCCTGACTTTC TRBJ2-6 TRBV2 - -
CASSVWQQGEAFF TGTGCCAGCAGCGTTTGGCAACAGGGAGAGGCTTTCTTT TRBJ1-1 TRBV13 - -
CASSKPDIHNEQFF TGTGCCAGCAGTAAACCGGACATTCACAATGAGCAGTTCTTC TRBJ2-1 TRBV6-5 - -
CASRPGQGAYSNQPQHF TGTGCCAGTAGGCCGGGACAGGGGGCTTATAGCAATCAGCCCCAGCATTTT TRBJ1-5 TRBV19 - TRBD1
CASSQGQGGAGELFF TGCGCCAGCAGCCAAGGACAGGGGGGTGCCGGGGAGCTGTTTTTT TRBJ2-2 TRBV5-1 - TRBD1
CASSVGDSGGLNEQFF TGTGCCAGCAGCGTAGGGGATAGCGGGGGGTTGAATGAGCAGTTCTTC TRBJ2-1 TRBV9 - TRBD2
CASSSPDRGWLSGANVLTF TGTGCCAGCAGCTCACCAGACAGGGGGTGGCTCTCCGGGGCCAACGTCCTGACTTTC TRBJ2-6 TRBV7-9 - TRBD1
CASSVGGTGPNPETQYF TGTGCCAGCAGCGTAGGGGGGACAGGGCCTAACCCAGAGACCCAGTACTTC TRBJ2-5 TRBV9 - TRBD1
CASSEGGGPYEQYF TGTGCCAGCTCCGAGGGGGGCGGCCCCTACGAGCAGTACTTC TRBJ2-7 TRBV4-2 once -
CASSLIVGATNEKLFF TGTGCCAGCAGCTTAATCGTGGGGGCAACTAATGAAAAACTGTTTTTT TRBJ1-4 TRBV7-8 - -
CSVGTAGNTIYF TGCAGCGTCGGGACAGCTGGAAACACCATATATTTT TRBJ1-3 TRBV29-1 - TRBD1
CALTGGPGEQFF TGTGCCTTAACGGGGGGGCCAGGTGAGCAGTTCTTC TRBJ2-1 TRBV30 - TRBD2
CASTGDRHSGNTIYF TGTGCCAGCACCGGCGACAGGCACTCTGGAAACACCATATATTTT TRBJ1-3 TRBV2 few -
CASSLRAGTYGYTF TGTGCCAGCAGTCTTAGGGCCGGCACCTATGGCTACACCTTC TRBJ1-2 TRBV27 - -
CASTGSGQPQHF TGTGCCAGTACTGGATCGGGTCAGCCCCAGCATTTT TRBJ1-5 TRBV19 - -
CASTRPLNTEAFF TGTGCCAGCACCCGGCCCCTGAACACTGAAGCTTTCTTT TRBJ1-1 TRBV28 once -
CASSMGQGDANYGYTF TGTGCCAGCAGCATGGGACAGGGGGATGCTAACTATGGCTACACCTTC TRBJ1-2 TRBV7-9 once TRBD1
CASSIGLLSAGELFF TGTGCCAGTAGTATAGGTTTGTTATCCGCCGGGGAGCTGTTTTTT TRBJ2-2 TRBV19 once -
CAISPGVTDTQYF TGTGCCATCAGCCCGGGTGTGACGGATACGCAGTATTTT TRBJ2-3 TRBV10-3 - -
CASSPLVGLATEAFF TGTGCCAGCTCACCCCTCGTTGGTTTGGCGACTGAAGCTTTCTTT TRBJ1-1 TRBV18 - -
CASSSELPGQLSNTEAFF TGTGCCAGCAGCTCTGAGCTACCGGGACAGCTTTCGAACACTGAAGCTTTCTTT TRBJ1-1 TRBV5-6 few TRBD1
CAASTGGGNTIYF TGTGCCGCATCTACAGGGGGTGGAAACACCATATATTTT TRBJ1-3 TRBV6-1 - TRBD1
CASSDFYEQYF TGTGCCAGCAGTGATTTCTACGAGCAGTACTTC TRBJ2-7 TRBV25-1 - -
CASSPGTGYGYTF TGTGCCAGCAGCCCAGGGACAGGGTATGGCTACACCTTC TRBJ1-2 TRBV11-1 - TRBD1
CASSEGPGGLALHF TGTGCCAGCAGTGAAGGCCCGGGGGGGTTGGCCCTCCACTTT TRBJ1-6 TRBV6-1 - -
CASSLYPGLAGDTDTQYF TGTGCCAGCAGTTTATATCCCGGACTAGCGGGAGACACAGATACGCAGTATTTT TRBJ2-3 TRBV27 - TRBD2
CASSGGSITGELFF TGTGCCAGCAGCGGCGGGAGTATCACCGGGGAGCTGTTTTTT TRBJ2-2 TRBV2 - TRBD2
CASSAGGGDELFF TGTGCCAGCAGTGCCGGCGGGGGTGATGAACTGTTTTTT TRBJ1-4 TRBV25-1 - -
CAWSVGLGQGNTGELFF TGTGCCTGGAGTGTTGGGTTGGGCCAAGGGAACACCGGGGAGCTGTTTTTT TRBJ2-2 TRBV30 - -
CASSLESGWGGADTQYF TGTGCCAGCAGCTTAGAGTCAGGTTGGGGGGGCGCAGATACGCAGTATTTT TRBJ2-3 TRBV7-2 - -
CASAGTGSSEQYF TGTGCCAGCGCCGGGACAGGGAGTAGCGAGCAGTACTTC TRBJ2-7 TRBV19 few TRBD1
CASSVGGPNEKLFF TGTGCCAGCAGCGTCGGCGGACCTAATGAAAAACTGTTTTTT TRBJ1-4 TRBV9 - -
CASRTGGVDTQYF TGTGCCAGCCGGACAGGGGGCGTGGATACGCAGTATTTT TRBJ2-3 TRBV7-9 - TRBD1
CASSPTYRTWDIQYF TGTGCCAGCAGCCCCACGTACCGCACGTGGGACATTCAGTACTTC TRBJ2-4 TRBV7-2 - -
CASTPGTSAWETQYF TGTGCCAGCACACCCGGGACTAGCGCATGGGAGACCCAGTACTTC TRBJ2-5 TRBV6-1 - TRBD2
CASSPPSTNTEAFF TGTGCCAGCTCACCACCCAGTACGAACACTGAAGCTTTCTTT TRBJ1-1 TRBV18 many -
CASSLEVGGYEQYF TGTGCCAGCAGCTTAGAGGTGGGGGGTTACGAGCAGTACTTC TRBJ2-7 TRBV7-6 - -
CAWSVTLLGGVSGQETQYF TGTGCCTGGAGTGTCACACTCCTAGGAGGGGTGTCGGGGCAAGAGACCCAGTACTTC TRBJ2-5 TRBV30 - -
CASSPRWGADNQPQHF TGCGCCAGCAGCCCACGGTGGGGCGCGGACAATCAGCCCCAGCATTTT TRBJ1-5 TRBV5-1 - -